A selection of T cell receptor beta chains follows, all from one sample in a study of cytomegalovirus exposure and HLA in healthy donors. The method was immunoSEQ multiplex PCR; TCRdb's version includes in-frame clones alone and lacks a portion of them. The sample has 150,000 or so clones; around 78% are singletons. Sequenced: PBMCs. These receptors originate from a man aged 35 to 55 in good health and CMV-seronegative. Both conserved end residues are part of each CDR3. A D gene is named only where the DNA matches it firmly. Part of the rows lack a size; the others show once, few, many or a class for expanded clones.

clone_size: -; v_call: TRBV9; j_call: TRBJ1-3; d_call: -; cdr3_aa: CASSVEVGAGASSGNTIYF; cdr3_nt: TGTGCCAGCAGCGTAGAAGTGGGCGCGGGGGCAAGCTCTGGAAACACCATATATTTT
clone_size: -; v_call: TRBV2; j_call: TRBJ1-5; d_call: -; cdr3_aa: CASSDRVHDQPQHF; cdr3_nt: TGTGCCAGCAGTGACAGGGTTCATGATCAGCCCCAGCATTTT
clone_size: once; v_call: TRBV28; j_call: TRBJ2-6; d_call: -; cdr3_aa: CASSYFLGILEKSGANVLTF; cdr3_nt: TGTGCCAGCAGTTACTTCCTCGGAATTCTAGAAAAATCTGGGGCCAACGTCCTGACTTTC
clone_size: -; v_call: TRBV6-5; j_call: TRBJ2-1; d_call: TRBD1; cdr3_aa: CASSSAGQVRDEQFF; cdr3_nt: TGTGCCAGCAGTTCCGCCGGACAGGTCCGGGATGAGCAGTTCTTC
clone_size: -; v_call: TRBV20-1; j_call: TRBJ2-7; d_call: TRBD2; cdr3_aa: CRGKRGNEQYF; cdr3_nt: TGCAGGGGAAAGCGGGGGAACGAGCAGTACTTC
clone_size: -; v_call: TRBV29-1; j_call: TRBJ2-2; d_call: -; cdr3_aa: CSVERGSTGELFF; cdr3_nt: TGCAGCGTTGAACGCGGGTCCACCGGGGAGCTGTTTTTT
clone_size: once; v_call: TRBV28; j_call: TRBJ2-3; d_call: TRBD2; cdr3_aa: CASSSKRGDTDTQYF; cdr3_nt: TGTGCCAGCAGTAGTAAGCGGGGAGACACAGATACGCAGTATTTT
clone_size: -; v_call: TRBV28; j_call: TRBJ1-4; d_call: -; cdr3_aa: CASSPGGNREKLFF; cdr3_nt: TGTGCCAGCTCCCCCGGGGGGAATAGGGAAAAACTGTTTTTT
clone_size: -; v_call: TRBV7-8; j_call: TRBJ2-7; d_call: -; cdr3_aa: CASSLSYEQYF; cdr3_nt: TGTGCCAGCAGCTTGAGCTACGAGCAGTACTTC
clone_size: -; v_call: TRBV11-3; j_call: TRBJ2-1; d_call: -; cdr3_aa: CASSRGSGLSSYNEQFF; cdr3_nt: TGTGCCAGCAGCCGTGGGAGCGGGCTAAGCTCCTACAATGAGCAGTTCTTC
clone_size: once; v_call: TRBV12-5; j_call: TRBJ1-5; d_call: TRBD1; cdr3_aa: CASATGGQPQHF; cdr3_nt: TGTGCTAGTGCTACAGGGGGGCAGCCCCAGCATTTT
clone_size: -; v_call: TRBV28; j_call: TRBJ1-1; d_call: TRBD1; cdr3_aa: CASSSPGQSIEAFF; cdr3_nt: TGTGCCAGCAGTTCCCCGGGACAGTCCATTGAAGCTTTCTTT
clone_size: -; v_call: TRBV9; j_call: TRBJ2-7; d_call: -; cdr3_aa: CASSVGQTYEQYF; cdr3_nt: TGTGCCAGCAGCGTTGGACAGACCTACGAGCAGTACTTC